What follows are 22 T cell receptor beta chains derived from one specimen sequenced in a study of T cell responses to AZD1222 COVID-19 vaccine. The protocol was immunoSEQ multiplex PCR, while the TCRdb copy is restricted to in-frame clones and leaves out a portion. The sample shows about 130,000 clones, about 91% of them seen only once. The starting material was peripheral blood, obtained on day 0 of AZD1222 vaccination. Receptors were obtained from an adult in good health.

The CDR3 DNA is TGTGCCAGCAGCCAAATGCGGGGGGACTCTCTAAGCTCCTACAATGAGCAGTTCTTC. Its translation is CASSQMRGDSLSSYNEQFF. The J gene is TRBJ2-1, the V gene TRBV4-2, with 8 bases aligning to TRBD2. Trimming at V came to 2 bases and at J to 0 bases, leaving 12 bases not matched to a gene. The CDR3 consists of 19 residues. CDR1 is LGHNA and CDR2 is YNFKEQ in the germline V gene.

In this sample, this clone turned up once. The chain is built from TRBV7-8 and TRBJ2-5, with TRBD2 identical over 10 bases. V lost 2 bases, J lost 4 bases, and 4 bases stayed unmatched. Germline V gives CDR1 SGHVS, CDR2 FQNEAQ. This CDR3 is built from 15 residues. The CDR3 DNA reads TGTGCCAGCAGCTTATCCCCTAGCGGGAGAGAGACCCAGTACTTC. This sequence encodes CASSLSPSGRETQYF.

The rearrangement joins TRBV30 to TRBJ2-3; D call uncertain. CDR1 GTSNPN and CDR2 SVGIG come from the germline V gene (reference sequence). The CDR3 runs 15 residues. Between the trimmed V and J ends, which lost 0 bases and 5 bases, there was a span of 15 bases. CDR3 nucleotide sequence: TGTGCCTGGAGTGTACGTAGAGAGGTTGGAGATACGCAGTATTTT. As protein: CAWSVRREVGDTQYF.

The chain couples TRBV6-5 to TRBJ1-5, with 9 bases aligning to TRBD1. With 6 bases clipped from V and 3 bases from J, the junction kept 3 bases outside the gene matches. The CDR3 has 14 amino acids. Germline V gene sequence: CDR1 MNHEY, CDR2 SVGAGI. In nucleotides, the CDR3 is TGTGCCAGCAGAGGGACAGGGCCCAATCAGCCCCAGCATTTT. Its protein is CASRGTGPNQPQHF.

The rearrangement links TRBV13 to TRBJ2-2; weak D call: TRBD2 (5 bases). Germline assignment: CDR1 PRHDT and CDR2 FYEKMQ (reference sequence). The CDR3 is 15 residues long. V was trimmed by 5 bases and J by 5 bases, leaving 15 bases between them. The CDR3 DNA reads TGTGCCAGCAGCGTAGCGCCACAACCTACCGGGGAGCTGTTTTTT. Residues: CASSVAPQPTGELFF.

This clone has a single count. V is TRBV29-1 and J is TRBJ1-2; no reliable D call. This CDR3 is 12 amino acids long. In germline, CDR1 is SQVTM, CDR2 ANQGSEA. V lost 1 base and J lost 6, with 9 bases in between. The DNA for the CDR3 is TGCAGCGTTGAAGCCCGGGTTGATGGCTACACCTTC. Translated: CSVEARVDGYTF.

This chain connects TRBV10-1 to TRBJ2-1; 7 nucleotides agree with TRBD2. V lost 6 bases and J lost 5; bases outside the gene matches: 16. The CDR3 is 17 amino acids. The germline CDR1 and CDR2 sequences are WNHNN and SYGVQD (reference sequence). CDR3 DNA sequence: TGCGCCAGCAGCGGGCGGCGGGAGCCGGGAAGAAACAATGAGCAGTTCTTC. Translated, it gives CASSGRREPGRNNEQFF.

This clone was detected only once. The chain is built from TRBV27 and TRBJ2-7; D may be TRBD2 (6 bases). CDR3 size: 13 residues. The V end was cut by 6 bases, the J end by 6 bases, with 15 bases between. Germline V gene sequence: CDR1 MNHEY, CDR2 SMNVEV (reference sequence). The DNA for the CDR3 is TGTGCCAGCAGCCCTAGAGCGGGCGGCGAGCAGTACTTC. It is translated as CASSPRAGGEQYF.

The V and J genes are TRBV2 and TRBJ1-5, with D perhaps matching TRBD1 (6 bases). Trimming took off 6 bases at V and 11 bases at J, with 14 bases between the two ends. CDR3 length: 12 amino acids. CDR1 is SNHLY, CDR2 FYNNEI, per germline. In nucleotides, the CDR3 is TGTGCCAGCAGGGTTCAGCCAGGGGCCCAGCATTTT. Protein: CASRVQPGAQHF.

The V and J genes are TRBV5-1 and TRBJ1-5; D is undetermined. The CDR3 contains 15 residues. The V gene lost 0 bases and the J gene lost 0 bases, with 7 bases spanning the gap. Germline V CDR1 and CDR2: SGHRS, YFSETQ. The CDR3 sequence is CASSLEGYSNQPQHF. The CDR3 nucleotides read TGCGCCAGCAGCTTGGAAGGATATAGCAATCAGCCCCAGCATTTT. Full variable domain (remainder filled in from reference TRBV5-1 and TRBJ1-5): KAGVTQTPRYLIKTRGQQVTLSCSPISGHRSVSWYQQTPGQGLQFLFEYFSETQRNKGNFPGRFSGRQFSNSRSEMNVSTLELGDSALYLCASSLEGYSNQPQHFGDGTRLSIL.

V and J are TRBV24-1 and TRBJ2-7; TRBD1 agrees at 7 bases. Germline trimming cut 10 bases from V and 6 bases from J; bases unmatched to any gene: 2. Per germline, CDR1 KGHDR and CDR2 SFDVKD. The CDR3 totals 10 residues. DNA for the CDR3: TGTGCCACGTGGACAGGCGAGCAGTACTTC. It translates to CATWTGEQYF.

The V gene is TRBV9, the J gene TRBJ1-1; D not resolved. The CDR3 is made up of 11 amino acids. From germline, CDR1 is SGDLS and CDR2 YYNGEE. The V end lost 7 bases, the J end lost 3 bases, and 7 bases lay between the germline ends. DNA of the CDR3: TGTGCCAGCGGGAGGGACACTGAAGCTTTCTTT. Its translation is CASGRDTEAFF.

The rearrangement links TRBV28 to TRBJ2-3; TRBD1 or TRBD2 may be the D gene (5 bases each). V was shortened by 3 bases and J by 1 base, with 8 bases between the two germline ends. Germline CDR1 reads MDHEN; CDR2 reads SYDVKM. This CDR3 has 14 residues. As DNA, the CDR3 is TGTGCCAGCAGTTTGGGGGTCGGCACAGATACGCAGTATTTT. Its protein is CASSLGVGTDTQYF.

The chain employs TRBV2 and TRBJ1-1; D perhaps matches TRBD1 (6 bases). Germline V gene sequence: CDR1 SNHLY, CDR2 FYNNEI. Trimming removed 6 bases from V and 3 bases from J, with 23 bases in between. The CDR3 has 17 residues. The CDR3 coding sequence is TGTGCCAGCAGACTGCCTCGGGACAAACTAGGGGACACTGAAGCTTTCTTT. Its protein product is CASRLPRDKLGDTEAFF.

This rearrangement joins TRBV7-2 to TRBJ2-7, with D possibly TRBD1 on 6 matching bases. This CDR3 is 15 amino acids long. CDR1 is SGHTA, CDR2 FQGNSA, per germline. V lost 5 bases to trimming and J lost 2 bases, with 16 bases between them. This CDR3 reads CASSTTRTGTYEQYF. Here the CDR3 DNA reads TGTGCCAGCAGCACAACCCGAACAGGGACCTACGAGCAGTACTTC.

This chain links TRBV3-1 (or the pseudogene TRBV3-2) with TRBJ2-5; 9 positions agree with TRBD1. Germline V gene data show CDR1 as LGHDT and CDR2 as YNNKEL (reference sequence). After removal of 3 bases from V and 4 bases from J, the junction contained 6 bases not matched to a gene. CDR3 length equals 15 residues. CDR3 in DNA: TGTGCCAGCAGCCATCCCGGGACAGGGCTAGAGACCCAGTACTTC. It translates to CASSHPGTGLETQYF.

The J gene is TRBJ2-1, the V gene TRBV19; TRBD2 is a possible D gene (5 bases). V was shortened by 9 bases and J by 4 bases, with 16 bases between the two germline ends. This CDR3 region has 14 residues. The V gene's germline CDR1 is LNHDA and CDR2 SQIVND (reference sequence). CDR3 DNA sequence: TGTGCCAGCCACAGCGGAAGAGGGTACAATGAGCAGTTCTTC. Translated, it gives CASHSGRGYNEQFF.

This clone came up a few times. The chain has TRBV11-2 and TRBJ1-6; a possible D gene is TRBD1 (6 bases). CDR1 is SGHAT, CDR2 FQNNGV, per germline. The CDR3 runs 16 residues. V was pared by 1 base and J by 3 bases, with 10 bases between. The CDR3 loop reads CASSLGDTFYNSPLHF. CDR3 DNA: TGTGCCAGCAGCTTAGGGGACACTTTCTATAATTCACCCCTCCACTTT.

The chain carries TRBV9 and TRBJ1-3, with a weak D call TRBD1 (5 bases). Trimming cost V 0 bases and J 4 bases, with 11 bases left between them. The germline CDR1 and CDR2 sequences are SGDLS and YYNGEE. The CDR3 is 15 amino acids. CDR3 bases: TGTGCCAGCAGCGTAGCAAAGGGGCCCGGAAACACCATATATTTT. This translates into CASSVAKGPGNTIYF.

V gene TRBV7-2 combines with J gene TRBJ1-3, with D possibly matching TRBD1 (5 bases). CDR1 is SGHTA, CDR2 FQGNSA, per germline. Trimming shortened V by 4 bases and J by 10 bases, and 23 bases separated the two germline ends. This CDR3 is built from 16 residues. The CDR3: CASSSSSGPAGTTIYF. DNA of the CDR3: TGTGCCAGCAGCTCCTCCTCGGGGCCAGCGGGAACGACCATATATTTT. Filled out from reference TRBV7-2 and TRBJ1-3, the complete variable domain reads GAGVSQSPSNKVTEKGKDVELRCDPISGHTALYWYRQSLGQGLEFLIYFQGNSAPDKSGLPSDRFSAERTGGSVSTLTIQRTQQEDSAVYLCASSSSSGPAGTTIYFGEGSWLTVV.

The CDR3 spells CASSLAGAGLGYEQYF. The CDR3 DNA is TGTGCCAGCAGCTTGGCCGGGGCAGGGCTGGGGTACGAGCAGTACTTC. The V gene is TRBV5-6, the J gene TRBJ2-7; D assignment may be TRBD1 or TRBD2 (5 bases each). The CDR3 loop spans 16 amino acids. The germline V gene has CDR1 SGHDT and CDR2 YYEEEE. V lost 0 bases to trimming and J lost 4 bases, with 17 bases between them.

The rearrangement links TRBV9 to TRBJ1-3; D call uncertain. The CDR3 length is 16 residues. Germline V lookup: CDR1 SGDLS, CDR2 YYNGEE. The ends were cut back, 2 bases at V and 0 bases at J, with 12 bases in the middle. The CDR3 DNA sequence: TGTGCCAGCAGCGTTGGACCCTGGGACTCTGGAAACACCATATATTTT. Amino acids: CASSVGPWDSGNTIYF.